The rows below give T cell receptor beta chains drawn from one sample of a study of T-cell reconstitution after alpha-beta-depleted transplantation in children. TCRdb used MiXCR to reprocess the PCR reads, holding one entry per CDR3 protein. This table has about 200,000 distinct CDR3 sequences, 17% appearing once. Sequenced here: PBMCs, mostly from graft donor cells, sampled 360 days after TCRalphabeta/CD19-depleted stem cell transplant. These receptors all come from a male patient aged 2 to 9 who had a stem cell transplant for acute lymphoblastic leukemia, so the T cells may come from the graft donor. The conserved cysteine and the conserved F or W are not part of the CDR3 here. The size field is filled for only some rows; it gives once, few, many or a size class.

abundance	j_gene	v_gene	CDR3aa
few	TRBJ2-1	TRBV6-5	ASSTIRAGDSNEQF
NA	TRBJ2-3	TRBV29-1	SVSSDTQY
NA	TRBJ2-7	TRBV27	ASRGGNEQY
few	TRBJ1-1	TRBV5-1	ASSSGQGEARG
NA	TRBJ1-3	TRBV5-1	ASRGGTAPGNTIY
NA	TRBJ2-1	TRBV20-1	SALSLAGAKYNEQF
few	TRBJ2-2	TRBV20-1	SARDQGLYDTGELF
few	TRBJ2-7	TRBV11-2	ASSLYRGTSYEQY
NA	TRBJ2-7	TRBV2	ASGRGLYEQY
few	TRBJ2-5	TRBV7-2	ASSSLAGVPETQY
NA	TRBJ2-2	TRBV24-1	AIRQGTGELF
NA	TRBJ2-7	TRBV10-1	ASSEGERTGGSEQY
few	TRBJ1-4	TRBV5-6	ASSWGQGFDEKLF
few	TRBJ1-6	TRBV7-9	ASSLSRQYNSPLH
NA	TRBJ2-2	TRBV5-5	ASSPGTAANTGELF
few	TRBJ1-2	TRBV6-6	ASSYSLPAGPGYT
many	TRBJ1-1	TRBV27	ASSNRARNTEAF
few	TRBJ2-7	TRBV20-1	SAREMGLLYEQY
NA	TRBJ2-3	TRBV6-5	ASSYSQVVGTDTQY
few	TRBJ2-5	TRBV7-9	ASSPRWAGDQETQY
NA	TRBJ2-7	TRBV5-6	ASSLGGGLRAYEQY
NA	TRBJ2-1	TRBV5-1	ASSADRVAEQF
NA	TRBJ2-7	TRBV7-2	ASSSAGSGGPYEQY
NA	TRBJ2-3	TRBV7-7	ASSLDRVDTQY
NA	TRBJ1-1	TRBV11-1	ASSLARVRGGPRNTEAF
NA	TRBJ2-3	TRBV5-1	ASSLSGTGGSDTQY
many	TRBJ2-5	TRBV12-3/TRBV12-4	ASTGEETQY
many	TRBJ1-2	TRBV6-1	ASTIRQGYYGYT
NA	TRBJ2-1	TRBV4-2	ASSQVGTSGGSEQF
NA	TRBJ1-4	TRBV12-3/TRBV12-4	ASKGTGEEKLF
few	TRBJ1-6	TRBV30	AWSPWRDNLRGNSPLH